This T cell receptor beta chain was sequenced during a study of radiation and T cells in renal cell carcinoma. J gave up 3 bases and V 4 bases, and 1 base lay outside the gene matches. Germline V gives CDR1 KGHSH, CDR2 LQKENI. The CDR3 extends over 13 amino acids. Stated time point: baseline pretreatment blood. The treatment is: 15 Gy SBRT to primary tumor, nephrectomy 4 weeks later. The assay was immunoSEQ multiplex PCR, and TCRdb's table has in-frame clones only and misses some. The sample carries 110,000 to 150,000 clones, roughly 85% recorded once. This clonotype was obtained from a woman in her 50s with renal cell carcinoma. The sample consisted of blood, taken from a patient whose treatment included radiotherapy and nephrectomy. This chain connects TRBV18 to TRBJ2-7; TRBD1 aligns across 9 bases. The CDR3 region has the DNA TGTGCCAGCTCACTGGGACAGGGCTACGAGCAGTACTTC. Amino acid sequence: CASSLGQGYEQYF.